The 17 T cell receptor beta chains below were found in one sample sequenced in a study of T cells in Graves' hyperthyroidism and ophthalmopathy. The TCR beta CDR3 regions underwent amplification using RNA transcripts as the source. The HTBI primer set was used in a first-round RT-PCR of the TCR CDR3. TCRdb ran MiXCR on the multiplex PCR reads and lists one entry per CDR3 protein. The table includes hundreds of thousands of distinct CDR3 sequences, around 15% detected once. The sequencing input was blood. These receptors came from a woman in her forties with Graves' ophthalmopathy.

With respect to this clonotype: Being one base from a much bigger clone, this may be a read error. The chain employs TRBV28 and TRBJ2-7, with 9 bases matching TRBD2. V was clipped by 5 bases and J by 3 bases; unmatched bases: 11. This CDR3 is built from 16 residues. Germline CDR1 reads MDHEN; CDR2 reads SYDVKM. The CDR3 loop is CASSAPRLAAYYEQYF. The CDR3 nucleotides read TGTGCCAGCAGTGCCCCCCGACTAGCGGCATACTACGAGCAGTACTTC.

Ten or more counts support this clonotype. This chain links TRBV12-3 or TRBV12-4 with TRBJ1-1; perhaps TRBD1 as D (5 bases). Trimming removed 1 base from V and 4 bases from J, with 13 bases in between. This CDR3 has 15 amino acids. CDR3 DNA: TGTGCCAGCAGTTTAGTGGGGGGGTTGGGCACTGAAGCTTTCTTT. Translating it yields CASSLVGGLGTEAFF.

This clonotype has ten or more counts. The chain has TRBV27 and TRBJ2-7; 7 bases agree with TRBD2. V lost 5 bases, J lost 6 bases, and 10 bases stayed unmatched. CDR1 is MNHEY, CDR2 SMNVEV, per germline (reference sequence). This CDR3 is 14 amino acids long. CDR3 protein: CASSLQGLGSEQYF. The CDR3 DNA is TGTGCCAGCAGTCTACAAGGACTAGGTTCCGAGCAGTACTTC.

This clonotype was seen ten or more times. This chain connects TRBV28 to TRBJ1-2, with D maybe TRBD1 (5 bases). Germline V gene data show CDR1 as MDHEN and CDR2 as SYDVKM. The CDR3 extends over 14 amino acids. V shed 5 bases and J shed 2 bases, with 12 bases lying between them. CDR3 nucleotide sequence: TGTGCCAGCAGTGCCGGGGACCGAAACTATGGCTACACCTTC. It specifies CASSAGDRNYGYTF.

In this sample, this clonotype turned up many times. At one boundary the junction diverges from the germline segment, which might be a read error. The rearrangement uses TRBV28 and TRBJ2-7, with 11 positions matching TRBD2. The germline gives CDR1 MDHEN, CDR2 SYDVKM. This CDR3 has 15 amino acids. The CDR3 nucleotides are TGTGCCAGCAGTCCCCCGGGACTAGCGGTCTACGAGCAGCACTTC. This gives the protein CASSPPGLAVYEQHF. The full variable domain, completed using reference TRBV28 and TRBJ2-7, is DVKVTQSSRYLVKRTGEKVFLECVQDMDHENMFWYRQDPGLGLRLIYFSYDVKMKEKGDIPEGYSVSREKKERFSLILESASTNQTSMYLCASSPPGLAVYEQHFGPGTRLTVT.

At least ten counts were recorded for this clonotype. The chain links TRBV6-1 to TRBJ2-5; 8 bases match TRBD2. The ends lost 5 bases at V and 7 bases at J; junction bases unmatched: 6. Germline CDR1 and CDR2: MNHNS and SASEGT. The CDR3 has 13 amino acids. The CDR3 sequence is CASSPREGGTQYF. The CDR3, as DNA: TGTGCCAGCAGTCCTCGGGAGGGAGGGACCCAGTACTTC.

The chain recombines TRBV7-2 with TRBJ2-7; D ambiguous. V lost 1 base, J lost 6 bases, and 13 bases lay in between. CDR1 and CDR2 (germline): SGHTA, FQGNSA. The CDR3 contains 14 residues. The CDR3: CASSLGQQGGEQYF. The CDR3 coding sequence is TGTGCCAGCAGCTTAGGGCAGCAAGGTGGCGAGCAGTACTTC.

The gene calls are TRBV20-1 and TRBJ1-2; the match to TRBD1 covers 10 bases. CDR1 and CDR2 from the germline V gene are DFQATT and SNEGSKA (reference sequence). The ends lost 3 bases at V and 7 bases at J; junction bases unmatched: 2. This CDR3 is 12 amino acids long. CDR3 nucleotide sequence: TGCAGTGCTAGCGACAGGGGGCTTGGCTACACCTTC. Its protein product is CSASDRGLGYTF.

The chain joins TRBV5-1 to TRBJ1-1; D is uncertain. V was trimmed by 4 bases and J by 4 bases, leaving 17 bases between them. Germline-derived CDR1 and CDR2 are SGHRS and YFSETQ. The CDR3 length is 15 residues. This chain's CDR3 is CASSLLGPLVTEAFF. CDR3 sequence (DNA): TGCGCCAGCAGCCTACTGGGCCCTCTAGTCACTGAAGCTTTCTTT.

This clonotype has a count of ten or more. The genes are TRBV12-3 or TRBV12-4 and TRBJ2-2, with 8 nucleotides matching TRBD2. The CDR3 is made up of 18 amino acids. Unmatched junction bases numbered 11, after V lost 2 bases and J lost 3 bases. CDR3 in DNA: TGTGCCAGCAGTTTATTCTCCCTCAGCGGGAGACACACCGGGGAGCTGTTTTTT. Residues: CASSLFSLSGRHTGELFF.

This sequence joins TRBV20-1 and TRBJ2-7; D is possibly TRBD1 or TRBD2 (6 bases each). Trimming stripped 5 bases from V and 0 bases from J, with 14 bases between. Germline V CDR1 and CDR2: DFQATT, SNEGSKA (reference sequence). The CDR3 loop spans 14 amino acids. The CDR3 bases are TGCAGTGCTTCCAGGGGACTCCTCTCCTACGAGCAGTACTTC. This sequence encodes CSASRGLLSYEQYF.

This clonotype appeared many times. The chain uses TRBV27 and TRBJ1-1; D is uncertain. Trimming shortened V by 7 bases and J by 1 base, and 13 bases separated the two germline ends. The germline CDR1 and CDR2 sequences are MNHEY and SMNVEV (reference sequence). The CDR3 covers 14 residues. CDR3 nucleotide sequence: TGTGCCAGCAAAGTCGACCCGGAGAACACTGAAGCTTTCTTT. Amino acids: CASKVDPENTEAFF.

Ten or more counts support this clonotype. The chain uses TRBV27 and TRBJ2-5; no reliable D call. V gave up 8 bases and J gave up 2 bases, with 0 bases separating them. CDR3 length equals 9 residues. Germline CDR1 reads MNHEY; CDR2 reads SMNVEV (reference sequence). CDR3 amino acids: CASQETQYF. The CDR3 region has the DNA TGTGCCAGCCAAGAGACCCAGTACTTC.

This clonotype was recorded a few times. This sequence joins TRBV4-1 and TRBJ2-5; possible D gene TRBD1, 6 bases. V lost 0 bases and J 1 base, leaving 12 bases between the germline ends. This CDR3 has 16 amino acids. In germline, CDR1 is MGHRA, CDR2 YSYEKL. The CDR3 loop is CASSQEGAGFQETQYF. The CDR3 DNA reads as TGCGCCAGCAGCCAAGAGGGGGCAGGATTCCAAGAGACCCAGTACTTC.

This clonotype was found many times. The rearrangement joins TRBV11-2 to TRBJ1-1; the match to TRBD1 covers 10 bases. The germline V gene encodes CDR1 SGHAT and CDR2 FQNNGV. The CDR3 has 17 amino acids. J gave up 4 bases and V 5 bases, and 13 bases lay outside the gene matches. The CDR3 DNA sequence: TGTGCCAGCAGCATGAACCCGACAGGGGGCCGGCCCACTGAAGCTTTCTTT. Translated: CASSMNPTGGRPTEAFF. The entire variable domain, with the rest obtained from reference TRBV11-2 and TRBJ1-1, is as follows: EAGVAQSPRYKIIEKRQSVAFWCNPISGHATLYWYQQILGQGPKLLIQFQNNGVVDDSQLPKDRFSAERLKGVDSTLKIQPAKLEDSAVYLCASSMNPTGGRPTEAFFGQGTRLTVV.

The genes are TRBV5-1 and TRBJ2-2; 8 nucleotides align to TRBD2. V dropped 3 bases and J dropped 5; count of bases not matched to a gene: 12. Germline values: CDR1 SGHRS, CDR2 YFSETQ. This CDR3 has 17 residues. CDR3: CASSSRGATGPTGELFF. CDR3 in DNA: TGCGCCAGCAGCTCGCGGGGGGCGACAGGCCCTACCGGGGAGCTGTTTTTT.

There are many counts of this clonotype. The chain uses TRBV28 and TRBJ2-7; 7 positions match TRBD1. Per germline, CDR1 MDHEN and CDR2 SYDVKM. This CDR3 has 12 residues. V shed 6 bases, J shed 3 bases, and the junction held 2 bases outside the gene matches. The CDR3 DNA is TGTGCCAGCAGACAGGGGAGCTACGAGCAGTACTTC. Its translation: CASRQGSYEQYF.